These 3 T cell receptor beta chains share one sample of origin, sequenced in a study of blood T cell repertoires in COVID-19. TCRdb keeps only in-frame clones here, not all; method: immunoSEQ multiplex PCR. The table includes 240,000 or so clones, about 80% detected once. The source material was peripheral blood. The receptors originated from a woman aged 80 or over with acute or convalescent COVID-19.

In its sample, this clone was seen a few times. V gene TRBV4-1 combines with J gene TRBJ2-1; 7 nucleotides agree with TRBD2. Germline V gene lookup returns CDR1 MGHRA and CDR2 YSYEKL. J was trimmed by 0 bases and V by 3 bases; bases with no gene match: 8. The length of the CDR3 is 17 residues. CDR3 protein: CASSQVVGGSSYNEQFF. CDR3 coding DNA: TGCGCCAGCAGCCAGGTCGTCGGCGGGAGCTCCTACAATGAGCAGTTCTTC.

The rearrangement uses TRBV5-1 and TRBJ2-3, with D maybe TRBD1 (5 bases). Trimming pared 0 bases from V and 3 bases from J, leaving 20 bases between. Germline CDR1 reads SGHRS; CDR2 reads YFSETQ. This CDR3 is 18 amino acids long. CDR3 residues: CASSLDYRSQGRTDTQYF. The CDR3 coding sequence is TGCGCCAGCAGCTTGGATTATCGAAGCCAGGGAAGGACAGATACGCAGTATTTT.

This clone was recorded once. The CDR3 here is CASRATGIEQPQHF. CDR3 DNA sequence: TGTGCCAGCAGGGCGACAGGGATTGAACAGCCCCAGCATTTT. The chain recombines TRBV2 with TRBJ1-5; 7 positions agree with TRBD1. The CDR3 runs 14 residues. V gave up 6 bases and J gave up 7 bases; unmatched junction bases: 9. CDR1 is SNHLY and CDR2 is FYNNEI in the germline V gene.